This entry lists 22 T cell receptor beta chains sequenced from one sample in a study of chemoradiotherapy in HPV16-positive cancers. Repertoires were generated with immunoSEQ multiplex PCR, while TCRdb's copy carries only in-frame clones and drops some. This sample carries some 970 clones, around 82% of them seen once, and the ten largest clones take about 4.3%. Sequenced material: tumor tissue, taken from a patient who underwent chemoradiotherapy. The receptors come from a human donor with HPV-associated anogenital cancer.

This clone was counted only a few times. V is TRBV2 and J is TRBJ2-7; D ambiguous. V dropped 6 bases and J dropped 0 bases, with 12 bases sitting between them. The germline V gene encodes CDR1 SNHLY and CDR2 FYNNEI. The CDR3 is 14 amino acids. The CDR3 protein is CASSPGSLSYEQYF. CDR3 DNA: TGTGCCAGCAGCCCCGGGTCTCTCTCCTACGAGCAGTACTTC.

This chain joins TRBV19 and TRBJ2-1; D may be TRBD1 (5 bases). The V gene's germline CDR1 is LNHDA and CDR2 SQIVND (reference sequence). Trimming took 2 bases from V and 6 from J, leaving 14 bases between them. The CDR3 contains 15 residues. DNA of the CDR3: TGTGCCAGTAGTATAACATCAGGGCGGAGCAATGAGCAGTTCTTC. Translating gives CASSITSGRSNEQFF. Supplemented by reference TRBV19 and TRBJ2-1, the full variable domain reads DGGITQSPKYLFRKEGQNVTLSCEQNLNHDAMYWYRQDPGQGLRLIYYSQIVNDFQKGDIAEGYSVSREKKESFPLTVTSAQKNPTAFYLCASSITSGRSNEQFFGPGTRLTVL.

V is TRBV6-4 and J is TRBJ2-3; unclear D gene. V lost 0 bases, J lost 4 bases, and 8 bases lay in between. The CDR3 is 14 amino acids. Germline lookup yields CDR1 MRHNA and CDR2 SNTAGT. CDR3 sequence reads: CASSDSAESDTQYF. The DNA of the CDR3 is TGTGCCAGCAGTGACTCTGCGGAGTCAGATACGCAGTATTTT.

The genes are TRBV6-6 and TRBJ1-1; D not certain. This CDR3 is built from 12 residues. Germline values: CDR1 MNHNY, CDR2 SVGAGI (reference sequence). V lost 7 bases and J 5 bases, leaving 11 bases between the germline ends. For the CDR3, the DNA is TGTGCCAGCAACCGGGAGAGAACTGAAGCTTTCTTT. This encodes CASNRERTEAFF.

The chain couples TRBV6-5 to TRBJ2-7, with 9 positions matching TRBD1. The CDR3 has 14 residues. Germline V CDR1 and CDR2: MNHEY, SVGAGI. With 0 bases clipped from V and 5 bases from J, the junction kept 2 bases outside the gene matches. For the CDR3, the DNA is TGTGCCAGCAGTTACTCCGGGACAGGGAACGAGCAGTACTTC. This gives the protein CASSYSGTGNEQYF.

The V call is TRBV19, the J call TRBJ2-7; D may be TRBD1 or TRBD2 (5 bases each). Trimming pared 2 bases from V and 3 bases from J, leaving 14 bases between. Per the germline V gene, CDR1 is LNHDA and CDR2 is SQIVND (reference sequence). CDR3 length: 15 amino acids. The CDR3 DNA reads as TGTGCCAGTAGTATACTCGGGACGGACAACTACGAGCAGTACTTC. This sequence encodes CASSILGTDNYEQYF.

The rearrangement uses TRBV6-6 and TRBJ1-1; D perhaps matches TRBD1 (6 bases). Between the trimmed V and J ends, which lost 5 bases and 0 bases, there was a span of 16 bases. CDR1 and CDR2 from the germline V gene are MNHNY and SVGAGI (reference sequence). The CDR3 consists of 16 residues. The CDR3 loop is CASSDLKQGMNTEAFF. Here the CDR3 DNA reads TGTGCCAGCAGTGACTTAAAACAGGGAATGAACACTGAAGCTTTCTTT.

This clone was seen a few times. This chain's CDR3 is CAISEFQGKNIQYF. The CDR3 bases are TGTGCCATCAGTGAGTTTCAGGGTAAAAACATTCAGTACTTC. The chain couples TRBV10-3 to TRBJ2-4, with TRBD1 as a possible D gene (5 bases). The CDR3 sequence is 14 residues long. Germline V lookup: CDR1 ENHRY, CDR2 SYGVKD. V dropped 1 base and J dropped 4 bases, with 8 bases sitting between them.

This chain connects TRBV28 to TRBJ2-3; a weak D match, TRBD1 (6 bases). The ends were cut back, 5 bases at V and 3 bases at J, with 18 bases in the middle. CDR1 MDHEN and CDR2 SYDVKM come from the germline V gene. This CDR3 is built from 16 residues. CDR3 DNA sequence: TGTGCCAGCAGTCCCCCGACAGGCAAGGGGACAGATACGCAGTATTTT. Its protein product is CASSPPTGKGTDTQYF. Together with reference TRBV28 and TRBJ2-3, the CDR3 gives the full variable domain: DVKVTQSSRYLVKRTGEKVFLECVQDMDHENMFWYRQDPGLGLRLIYFSYDVKMKEKGDIPEGYSVSREKKERFSLILESASTNQTSMYLCASSPPTGKGTDTQYFGPGTRLTVL.

In regard to this clone: The junction departs from the called germline gene at one end, perhaps through a read error. Here the CDR3 reads CANSAGTGGSPLHF. CDR3 sequence (DNA): TGTGCCAACAGTGCCGGGACAGGGGGATCACCCCTCCACTTT. This sequence joins TRBV6-5 and TRBJ1-6; TRBD1 aligns across 11 bases. Germline V gene lookup returns CDR1 MNHEY and CDR2 SVGAGI. This CDR3 comprises 14 residues.

The chain uses TRBV19 and TRBJ2-3, with D possibly being TRBD2 (6 bases). Germline V lookup: CDR1 LNHDA, CDR2 SQIVND (reference sequence). There are 15 residues in the CDR3. V was shortened by 4 bases and J by 0 bases, with 11 bases between the two germline ends. The CDR3 sequence: CASSNRGSSTDTQYF. The CDR3 region has the DNA TGTGCCAGTAGTAACCGGGGGAGTAGCACAGATACGCAGTATTTT.

This chain joins TRBV5-5 and TRBJ2-7, with TRBD1 identical over 7 bases. V lost 4 bases to trimming and J lost 3 bases; unmatched junction nucleotides: 7. Germline CDR1 SGHKS, CDR2 YYEKEE (reference sequence). The CDR3 loop spans 14 amino acids. The CDR3 coding sequence is TGTGCCAGCAGCGGTACGACAGGGCGCTACGAGCAGTACTTC. Translated: CASSGTTGRYEQYF.

V usage is TRBV6-1 and J usage is TRBJ1-6; D remains ambiguous. The length of the CDR3 is 15 residues. Trimming stripped 1 base from V and 3 bases from J, with 7 bases between. CDR1 and CDR2 from the germline V gene are MNHNS and SASEGT. As DNA, the CDR3 is TGTGCCAGCAGTGAAGTTGGTAGCTATAATTCACCCCTCCACTTT. Its translation is CASSEVGSYNSPLHF.

This rearrangement joins TRBV28 to TRBJ1-3; 7 nucleotides agree with TRBD1. This CDR3 comprises 16 residues. Germline-derived CDR1 and CDR2 are MDHEN and SYDVKM. V was clipped by 1 base and J by 1 base; unmatched bases: 4. CDR3 nucleotide sequence: TGTGCCAGCAGTTTATCACTCAGGGGGTCTGGAAACACCATATATTTT. This codes for CASSLSLRGSGNTIYF.

This rearrangement joins TRBV5-5 to TRBJ2-5; the D is unclear. V lost 1 base to trimming and J lost 0 bases, with 7 bases between them. CDR1 and CDR2 from the germline V gene are SGHKS and YYEKEE (reference sequence). CDR3 length equals 14 residues. The CDR3 DNA is TGTGCCAGCAGCTTGACCAGCTACCAAGAGACCCAGTACTTC. It yields the protein CASSLTSYQETQYF.

The V and J genes are TRBV9 and TRBJ1-6, with 12 bases matching TRBD1. The ends lost 4 bases at V and 5 bases at J; junction bases unmatched: 7. The CDR3 length is 17 residues. The germline V gene has CDR1 SGDLS and CDR2 YYNGEE. The DNA for the CDR3 is TGTGCCAGCAGCCTGGTGGGACAGGGGGCCGATAATTCACCCCTCCACTTT. Translated, it gives CASSLVGQGADNSPLHF.

This clone was recorded once. The CDR3: CASSMGLVMTDTQYF. CDR3 in DNA: TGTGCCAGCAGCATGGGACTAGTGATGACAGATACGCAGTATTTT. The chain couples TRBV5-5 to TRBJ2-3; 8 nucleotides agree with TRBD2. Germline V gives CDR1 SGHKS, CDR2 YYEKEE (reference sequence). The CDR3 has 15 amino acids. The ends lost 4 bases at V and 3 bases at J; junction bases unmatched: 7. The entire variable domain, with the rest obtained from reference TRBV5-5 and TRBJ2-3, is as follows: DAGVTQSPTHLIKTRGQQVTLRCSPISGHKSVSWYQQVLGQGPQFIFQYYEKEERGRGNFPDRFSARQFPNYSSELNVNALLLGDSALYLCASSMGLVMTDTQYFGPGTRLTVL.

Only one count was recorded for this clone. The chain carries TRBV7-2 and TRBJ2-7, with TRBD1 as a possible D gene (6 bases). Germline lookup yields CDR1 SGHTA and CDR2 FQGNSA. The length of the CDR3 is 15 residues. V was shortened by 2 bases and J by 2 bases, with 13 bases between the two germline ends. The CDR3 nucleotides read TGTGCCAGCAGCTTAAGCGCGCAGGGGACCTACGAGCAGTACTTC. It is translated as CASSLSAQGTYEQYF.

The rearrangement uses TRBV2 and TRBJ2-7; 9 positions match TRBD1. This CDR3 is 13 amino acids long. Looked up from germline, CDR1 is SNHLY and CDR2 is FYNNEI. V trimming: 6 bases; J trimming: 11 bases; junction bases outside the gene matches: 11. CDR3 bases: TGTGCCAGCAGGTTAGGGACAGGGCTTCTCAAGTACTTC. Protein sequence: CASRLGTGLLKYF.

This rearrangement joins TRBV5-4 to TRBJ2-2; D possibly corresponds to TRBD1 (6 bases). Germline V gives CDR1 SGHNT, CDR2 YYREEE (reference sequence). CDR3 length equals 15 residues. Deletions cut 0 bases from V and 4 bases from J, with 10 bases between. CDR3 DNA: TGTGCCAGCAGCTTGGCCGGACAGATCACCGGGGAGCTGTTTTTT. Translated, it gives CASSLAGQITGELFF.

V gene TRBV2 combines with J gene TRBJ1-1, with D possibly TRBD1 on 6 matching bases. V lost 6 bases and J 6 bases, leaving 17 bases between the germline ends. This CDR3 spans 14 amino acids. CDR1 is SNHLY, CDR2 FYNNEI, per germline. CDR3: CASSPNRQAAEAFF. The CDR3 bases are TGTGCCAGCAGCCCGAATAGACAGGCAGCTGAAGCTTTCTTT.

CDR3 residues: CASISGNIQYF. The CDR3 DNA is TGTGCCAGCATCTCCGGAAACATTCAGTACTTC. The chain is built from TRBV6-5 and TRBJ2-4, with D unclear. This CDR3 has 11 residues. V was pared by 7 bases and J by 6 bases, with 7 bases between. Germline CDR1 is MNHEY and CDR2 is SVGAGI.